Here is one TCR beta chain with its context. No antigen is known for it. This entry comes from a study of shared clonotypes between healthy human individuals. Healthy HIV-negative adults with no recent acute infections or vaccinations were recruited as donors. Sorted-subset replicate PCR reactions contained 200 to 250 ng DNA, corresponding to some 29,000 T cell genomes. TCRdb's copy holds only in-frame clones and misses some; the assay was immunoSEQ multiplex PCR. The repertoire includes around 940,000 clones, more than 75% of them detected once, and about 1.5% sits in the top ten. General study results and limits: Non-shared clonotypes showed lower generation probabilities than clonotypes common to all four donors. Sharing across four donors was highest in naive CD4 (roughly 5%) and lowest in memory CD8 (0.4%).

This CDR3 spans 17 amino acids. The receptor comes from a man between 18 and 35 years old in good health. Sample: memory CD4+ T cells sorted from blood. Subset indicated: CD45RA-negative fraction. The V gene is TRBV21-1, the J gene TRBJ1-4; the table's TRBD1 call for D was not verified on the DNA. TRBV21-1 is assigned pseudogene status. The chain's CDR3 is CASSKALGGTTNEKLFF. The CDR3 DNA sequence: TGTGCCAGCAGCAAAGCGCTTGGGGGCACAACTAATGAAAAACTGTTTTTT.